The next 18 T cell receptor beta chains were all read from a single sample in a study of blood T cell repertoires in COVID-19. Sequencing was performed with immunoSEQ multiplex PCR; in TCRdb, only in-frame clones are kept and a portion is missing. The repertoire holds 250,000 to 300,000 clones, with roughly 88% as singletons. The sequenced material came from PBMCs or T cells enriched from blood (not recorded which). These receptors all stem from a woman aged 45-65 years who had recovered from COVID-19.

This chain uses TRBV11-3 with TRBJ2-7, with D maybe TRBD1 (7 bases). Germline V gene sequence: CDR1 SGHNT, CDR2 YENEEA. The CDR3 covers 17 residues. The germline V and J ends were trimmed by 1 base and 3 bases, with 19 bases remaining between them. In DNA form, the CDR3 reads TGTGCCAGCAGCTTAGGGTCGGTTGGAGGGGGCATCTACGAGCAGTACTTC. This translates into CASSLGSVGGGIYEQYF.

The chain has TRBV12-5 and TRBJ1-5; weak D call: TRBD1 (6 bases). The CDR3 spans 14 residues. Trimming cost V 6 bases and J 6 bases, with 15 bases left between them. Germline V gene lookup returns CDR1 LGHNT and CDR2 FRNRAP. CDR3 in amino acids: CASGWDTLVQPQHF. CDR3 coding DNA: TGTGCTAGTGGCTGGGACACATTAGTTCAGCCCCAGCATTTT.

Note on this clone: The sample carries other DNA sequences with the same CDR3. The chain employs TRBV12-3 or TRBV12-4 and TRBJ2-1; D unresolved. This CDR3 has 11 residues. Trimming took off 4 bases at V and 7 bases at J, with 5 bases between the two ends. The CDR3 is CASSSRNEQFF. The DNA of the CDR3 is TGTGCCAGCAGTTCTAGAAATGAGCAGTTCTTC.

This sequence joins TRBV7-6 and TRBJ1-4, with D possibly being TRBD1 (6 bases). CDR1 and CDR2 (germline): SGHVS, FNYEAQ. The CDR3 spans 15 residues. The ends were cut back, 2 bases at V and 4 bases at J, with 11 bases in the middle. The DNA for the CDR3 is TGTGCCAGCAGCTTAAGACAGGCTCTTAATGAAAAACTGTTTTTT. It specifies CASSLRQALNEKLFF.

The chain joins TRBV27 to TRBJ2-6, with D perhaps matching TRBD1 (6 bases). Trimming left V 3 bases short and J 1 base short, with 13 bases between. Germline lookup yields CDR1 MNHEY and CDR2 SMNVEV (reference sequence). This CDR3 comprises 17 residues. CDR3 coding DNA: TGTGCCAGCAGTTTTGTCCAGGGGCAGTCTGGGGCCAACGTCCTGACTTTC. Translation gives CASSFVQGQSGANVLTF.

The CDR3: CASSATGNTEAFF. DNA of the CDR3: TGTGCCAGCTCAGCCACAGGGAACACTGAAGCTTTCTTT. The genes are TRBV18 and TRBJ1-1, with a weak D call TRBD1 (5 bases). The CDR3 sequence is 13 residues long. The V gene lost 5 bases and the J gene lost 1 base, with 8 bases spanning the gap. Germline loops: CDR1 KGHSH, CDR2 LQKENI.

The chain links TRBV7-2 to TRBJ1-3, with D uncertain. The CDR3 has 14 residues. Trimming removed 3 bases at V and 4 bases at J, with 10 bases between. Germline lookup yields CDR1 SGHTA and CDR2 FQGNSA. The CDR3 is CASSLRVGGNTIYF. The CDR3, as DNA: TGTGCCAGCAGCTTGCGGGTAGGGGGAAACACCATATATTTT.

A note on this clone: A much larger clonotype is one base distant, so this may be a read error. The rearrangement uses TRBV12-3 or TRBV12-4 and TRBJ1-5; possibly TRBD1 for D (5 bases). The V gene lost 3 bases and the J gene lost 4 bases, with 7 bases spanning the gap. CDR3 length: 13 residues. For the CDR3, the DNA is TGTGCCAGCAGTTTCAGGGTTAATCAGCCCCAGCATTTT. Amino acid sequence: CASSFRVNQPQHF.

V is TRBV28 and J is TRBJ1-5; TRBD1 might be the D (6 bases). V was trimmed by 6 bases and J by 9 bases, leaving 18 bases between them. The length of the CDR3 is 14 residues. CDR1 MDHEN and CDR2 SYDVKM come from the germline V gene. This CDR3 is CASRSTGPYRPQHF. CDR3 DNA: TGTGCCAGCAGATCGACAGGACCCTATCGGCCCCAGCATTTT.

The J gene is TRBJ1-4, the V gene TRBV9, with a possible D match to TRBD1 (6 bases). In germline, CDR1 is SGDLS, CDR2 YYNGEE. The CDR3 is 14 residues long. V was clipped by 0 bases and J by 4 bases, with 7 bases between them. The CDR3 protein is CASSVGQVNEKLFF. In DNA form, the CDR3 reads TGTGCCAGCAGCGTAGGACAGGTTAATGAAAAACTGTTTTTT. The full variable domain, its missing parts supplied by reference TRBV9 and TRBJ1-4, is DSGVTQTPKHLITATGQRVTLRCSPRSGDLSVYWYQQSLDQGLQFLIQYYNGEERAKGNILERFSAQQFPDLHSELNLSSLELGDSALYFCASSVGQVNEKLFFGSGTQLSVL.

The CDR3 protein is CASSPHPGLAATGELFF. The CDR3 bases are TGTGCCAGCAGTCCTCACCCGGGACTAGCAGCCACCGGGGAGCTGTTTTTT. The chain couples TRBV27 to TRBJ2-2; TRBD2 matches at 9 bases. Germline CDR1 MNHEY, CDR2 SMNVEV (reference sequence). Trimming at V came to 5 bases and at J to 4 bases, leaving 11 bases not matched to a gene. The CDR3 sequence is 17 residues long.

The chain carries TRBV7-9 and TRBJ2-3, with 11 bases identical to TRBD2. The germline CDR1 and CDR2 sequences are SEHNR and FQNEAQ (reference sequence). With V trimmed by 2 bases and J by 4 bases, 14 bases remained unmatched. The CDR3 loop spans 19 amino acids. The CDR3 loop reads CASSLIRGSTSGTSDTQYF. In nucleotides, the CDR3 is TGTGCCAGCAGCTTAATTAGGGGGTCGACTAGCGGGACCTCAGATACGCAGTATTTT.

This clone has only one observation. In nucleotides, the CDR3 is TGCGCCAGCAGCTTGGGCCGGAGTACTAGCACAGATACGCAGTATTTT. Translation gives CASSLGRSTSTDTQYF. The V and J genes are TRBV5-1 and TRBJ2-3; D is undetermined. The CDR3 runs 16 residues. CDR1 and CDR2 (germline): SGHRS, YFSETQ. V lost 0 bases, J lost 0 bases, and 11 bases lay in between.

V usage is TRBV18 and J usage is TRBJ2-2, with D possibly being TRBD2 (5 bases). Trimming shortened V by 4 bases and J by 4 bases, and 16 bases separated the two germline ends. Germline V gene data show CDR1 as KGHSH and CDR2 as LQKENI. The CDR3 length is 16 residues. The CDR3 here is CASSRPGGGPTGELFF. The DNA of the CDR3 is TGTGCCAGCTCACGGCCTGGCGGAGGACCCACCGGGGAGCTGTTTTTT. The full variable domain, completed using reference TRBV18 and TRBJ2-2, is NAGVMQNPRHLVRRRGQEARLRCSPMKGHSHVYWYRQLPEEGLKFMVYLQKENIIDESGMPKERFSAEFPKEGPSILRIQQVVRGDSAAYFCASSRPGGGPTGELFFGEGSRLTVL.

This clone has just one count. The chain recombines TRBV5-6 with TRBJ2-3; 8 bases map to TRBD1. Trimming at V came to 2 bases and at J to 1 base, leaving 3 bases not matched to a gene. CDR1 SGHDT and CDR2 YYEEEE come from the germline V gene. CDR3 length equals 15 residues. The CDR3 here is CASSFGGQGTDTQYF. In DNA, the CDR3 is TGTGCCAGCAGCTTTGGGGGACAGGGCACAGATACGCAGTATTTT.

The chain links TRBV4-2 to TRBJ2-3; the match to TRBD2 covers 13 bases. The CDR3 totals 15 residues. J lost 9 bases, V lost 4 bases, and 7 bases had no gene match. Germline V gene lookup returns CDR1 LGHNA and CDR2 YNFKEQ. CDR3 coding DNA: TGTGCCAGCAGCCCATTGACTAGCGGGAGGCAAACGCAGTATTTT. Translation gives CASSPLTSGRQTQYF.

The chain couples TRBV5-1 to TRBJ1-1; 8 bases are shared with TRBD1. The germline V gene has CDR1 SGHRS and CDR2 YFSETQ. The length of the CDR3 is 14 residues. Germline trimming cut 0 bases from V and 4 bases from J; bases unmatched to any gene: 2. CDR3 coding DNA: TGCGCCAGCAGCTTGGTTCAGGGGGCCACTGAAGCTTTCTTT. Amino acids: CASSLVQGATEAFF.

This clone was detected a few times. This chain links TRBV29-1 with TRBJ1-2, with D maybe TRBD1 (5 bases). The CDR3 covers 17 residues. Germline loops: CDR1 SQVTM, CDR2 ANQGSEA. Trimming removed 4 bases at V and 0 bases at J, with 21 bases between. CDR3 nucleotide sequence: TGCAGCGTTGTACCCCACAATCCGACAGCAGCTAACTATGGCTACACCTTC. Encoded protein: CSVVPHNPTAANYGYTF.